A single sample gave rise to the 6 T cell receptor beta chains below, sequenced in a study of T cells in Graves' hyperthyroidism and ophthalmopathy. RNA transcripts were the template for amplifying TCR beta CDR3 regions. TCR CDR3 underwent first-round RT-PCR with the HTBI primer set. TCRdb re-called the multiplex PCR reads through MiXCR, storing one row per CDR3 protein. The sample holds 500,000 to 800,000 distinct CDR3 sequences, about 45% seen once. The sequenced material came from peripheral blood or thyroid tissue (not recorded which). The origin of the receptors is an adult man with Graves' disease, either hyperthyroidism or ophthalmopathy (not recorded which).

This clonotype was seen a handful of times. The rearrangement links TRBV7-3 to TRBJ1-2; 10 bases are a match to TRBD1. Germline trimming cut 0 bases from V and 7 bases from J; bases unmatched to any gene: 5. CDR3 length equals 15 residues. The germline V gene has CDR1 SGHTA and CDR2 FQGTGA. This CDR3 reads CASSLTGQGKRGYTF. DNA of the CDR3: TGTGCCAGCAGCTTAACGGGACAGGGGAAGCGTGGCTACACCTTC.

This clonotype occurred once. A much larger clone is a single base away; this may be a read error. V and J are TRBV7-9 and TRBJ2-7; TRBD1 might be the D (6 bases). There are 14 residues in the CDR3. Trimming removed 4 bases from V and 5 bases from J, with 15 bases in between. The germline V gene has CDR1 SEHNR and CDR2 FQNEAQ (reference sequence). DNA for the CDR3: TGTGCCAGCAGCTCAGGCAGGGGCCCCAACGAGCAGTACTTC. Translated, it gives CASSSGRGPNEQYF.

Regarding this clonotype: A much more abundant neighbour one base away suggests this may be a read error. V and J are TRBV2 and TRBJ2-2; D is possibly TRBD2 (6 bases). The V gene's germline CDR1 is SNHLY and CDR2 FYNNEI. V lost 11 bases and J 2 bases, leaving 18 bases between the germline ends. The CDR3 contains 15 residues. Here the CDR3 reads CAGSPGLTNTGELFF. For the CDR3, the DNA is TGTGCCGGTAGTCCGGGACTGACTAACACCGGGGAGCTGTTTTTT.

V gene TRBV9 combines with J gene TRBJ1-4; D is unresolved. Between the trimmed V and J ends, which lost 3 bases and 0 bases, there was a span of 9 bases. The V gene's germline CDR1 is SGDLS and CDR2 YYNGEE. The CDR3 is made up of 15 amino acids. This CDR3 reads CASSADQTTNEKLFF. The CDR3 DNA reads TGTGCCAGCAGCGCCGACCAGACAACTAATGAAAAACTGTTTTTT.

Comment on this clonotype: A junction end diverges from the germline sequence, so it may reflect a read error. The chain uses TRBV29-1 and TRBJ2-2; 10 bases agree with TRBD1. CDR1 and CDR2 from the germline V gene are SQVTM and ANQGSEA. The CDR3 is 15 amino acids. The CDR3 nucleotides read TGCAGCGTAGAAGGACAGGGGGTGAACACCGGGGAGCTGTTTTTT. This translates into CSVEGQGVNTGELFF.

V gene TRBV7-9 combines with J gene TRBJ1-6; D gene ambiguous. Per germline, CDR1 SEHNR and CDR2 FQNEAQ (reference sequence). Trimming left V 6 bases short and J 5 bases short, with 11 bases between. There are 14 residues in the CDR3. As DNA, the CDR3 is TGTGCCAGCAGTTATCGGAGCAATAATTCACCCCTCCACTTT. It specifies CASSYRSNNSPLHF. The full variable domain, with the rest looked up from reference TRBV7-9 and TRBJ1-6, is DTGVSQNPRHKITKRGQNVTFRCDPISEHNRLYWYRQTLGQGPEFLTYFQNEAQLEKSRLLSDRFSAERPKGSFSTLEIQRTEQGDSAMYLCASSYRSNNSPLHFGNGTRLTVT.